The subject of this entry is one TCR beta chain. Its specificity is unknown. cDNA synthesis used the whole RNA isolate, giving expressed TCRB sequences. Clones were read by immunoSEQ multiplex PCR, and TCRdb kept only the in-frame ones, dropping some. The data contain some 270,000 clones, 13% to 15% of them singletons. These data come from a study of beta chain features in type 1 diabetes. Study findings and constraints: There was no resolution here of whether HLA type influences TCRB rearrangement.

Every participating donor gave one draw, a heparinised blood sample averaging around 100 mL. Source material: naive CD4+ T cells from blood. The TCR sequence derives from a woman between 40 and 50 years old in good health.

Here the CDR3 reads CASSTQGQGGEQYF. CDR3 DNA sequence: TGTGCCAGCAGCACCCAAGGACAGGGTGGCGAGCAGTACTTC. V gene TRBV7-2 combines with J gene TRBJ2-7; 8 positions match TRBD1. There are 14 residues in the CDR3. CDR1 and CDR2 (germline): SGHTA, FQGNSA. The J segment lost 6 bases and the V segment lost 5 bases, leaving 9 bases of the junction unmatched.